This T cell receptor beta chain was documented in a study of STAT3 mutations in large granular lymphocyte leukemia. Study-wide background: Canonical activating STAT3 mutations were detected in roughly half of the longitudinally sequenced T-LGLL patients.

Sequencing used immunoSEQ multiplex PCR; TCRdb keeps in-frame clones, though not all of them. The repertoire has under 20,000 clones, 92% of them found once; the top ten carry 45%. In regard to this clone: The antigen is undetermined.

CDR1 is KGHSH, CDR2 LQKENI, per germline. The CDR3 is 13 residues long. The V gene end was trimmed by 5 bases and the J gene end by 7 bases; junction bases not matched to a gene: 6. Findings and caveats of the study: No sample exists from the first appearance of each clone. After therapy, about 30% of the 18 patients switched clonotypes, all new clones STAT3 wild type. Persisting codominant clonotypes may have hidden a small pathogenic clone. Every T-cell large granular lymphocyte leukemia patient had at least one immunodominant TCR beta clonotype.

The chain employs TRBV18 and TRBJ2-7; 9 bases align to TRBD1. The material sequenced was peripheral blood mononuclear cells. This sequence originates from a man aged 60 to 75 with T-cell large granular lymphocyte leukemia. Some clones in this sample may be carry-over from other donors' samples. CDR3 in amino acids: CASSRDREREQYF. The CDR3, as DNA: TGTGCCAGCTCAAGGGACAGGGAAAGGGAGCAGTACTTC.